Listed here are 24 T cell receptor beta chains from one sample, sequenced in a study of T-cell memory formation after mild COVID-19. TCRdb re-called the 5' RACE reads through MiXCR, storing one row per CDR3 protein. This table has about 160,000 distinct CDR3 sequences, 31% appearing once. Sequenced input: PBMCs or a T cell subset sorted from them (not recorded which). Receptor source: an adult woman who had mild COVID-19 (a few samples of this study predate the infection). Cell type and time point are not known.

This clonotype was observed a few times. The chain links TRBV7-2 to TRBJ2-1; 11 bases map to TRBD2. Germline V gene lookup returns CDR1 SGHTA and CDR2 FQGNSA. Germline trimming cut 6 bases from V and 2 bases from J; bases unmatched to any gene: 3. The CDR3 is 15 amino acids. The CDR3 protein is CASRRLAGTYNEQFF. DNA of the CDR3: TGTGCCAGCAGACGACTAGCGGGAACCTACAATGAGCAGTTCTTC.

The rearrangement links TRBV12-3 or TRBV12-4 to TRBJ2-7, with D perhaps TRBD1 or TRBD2 (5 bases each). The CDR3 runs to 13 residues. Trimming shortened V by 8 bases and J by 6 bases, and 17 bases separated the two germline ends. The CDR3 bases are TGTGCCAGCCGCCGGGACCGACTTTCCGAGCAGTACTTC. Protein: CASRRDRLSEQYF.

The chain links TRBV12-3 or TRBV12-4 to TRBJ2-6, with 14 bases fitting TRBD2. The J segment lost 4 bases and the V segment lost 4 bases, leaving 9 bases of the junction unmatched. CDR3 length: 19 amino acids. This CDR3 reads CASSSFLGLAGAGANVLTF. The CDR3 DNA is TGTGCCAGCAGTTCTTTTTTGGGACTAGCGGGAGCAGGGGCCAACGTCCTGACTTTC.

The chain links TRBV19 to TRBJ1-5; D gene ambiguous. This CDR3 has 14 residues. Trimming pared 4 bases from V and 7 bases from J, leaving 14 bases between. CDR1 and CDR2 (germline): LNHDA, SQIVND (reference sequence). CDR3 DNA sequence: TGTGCCAGTAGTAATGACCGTGCAGTACAGCCCCAGCATTTT. This codes for CASSNDRAVQPQHF. The complete variable domain, with remaining parts taken from reference TRBV19 and TRBJ1-5, reads DGGITQSPKYLFRKEGQNVTLSCEQNLNHDAMYWYRQDPGQGLRLIYYSQIVNDFQKGDIAEGYSVSREKKESFPLTVTSAQKNPTAFYLCASSNDRAVQPQHFGDGTRLSIL.

This clonotype came up a few times. The genes are TRBV20-1 and TRBJ2-1, with 11 bases matching TRBD2. There are 15 residues in the CDR3. Germline assignment: CDR1 DFQATT and CDR2 SNEGSKA (reference sequence). Germline trimming cut 0 bases from V and 10 bases from J; bases unmatched to any gene: 8. The CDR3 spells CSARESSGGAGEQFF. The DNA of the CDR3 is TGCAGTGCTAGAGAGAGTAGCGGGGGGGCCGGGGAGCAGTTCTTC.

Many counts were recorded for this clonotype. The chain joins TRBV7-3 to TRBJ2-1; 7 bases line up with TRBD1. V trimming: 0 bases; J trimming: 6 bases; junction bases outside the gene matches: 5. The CDR3 extends over 15 amino acids. CDR1 is SGHTA and CDR2 is FQGTGA in the germline V gene. The CDR3: CASSLTGGAFNEQFF. The CDR3 coding sequence is TGTGCCAGCAGCTTAACAGGGGGCGCGTTCAATGAGCAGTTCTTC.

J is TRBJ1-2 and V is TRBV4-3, with a possible D match to TRBD1 (5 bases). The CDR3 totals 15 residues. Trimming stripped 0 bases from V and 4 bases from J, with 12 bases between. From germline, CDR1 is LGHNA and CDR2 YSLEER. This CDR3 reads CASSQDRRGSYGYTF. The CDR3 region has the DNA TGCGCCAGCAGCCAAGATCGGAGGGGTTCCTATGGCTACACCTTC.

This clonotype was observed a few times. The rearrangement joins TRBV20-1 to TRBJ2-2, with D possibly called TRBD1 or TRBD2 (5 bases each). Germline assignment: CDR1 DFQATT and CDR2 SNEGSKA (reference sequence). V lost 4 bases and J 2 bases, leaving 11 bases between the germline ends. The CDR3 is 14 residues long. The CDR3 nucleotides are TGCAGTGCTACCCCGGGACGCAACACCGGGGAGCTGTTTTTT. It codes for CSATPGRNTGELFF.

CDR3 loop: CSVPGQGWYGYTF. CDR3 sequence (DNA): TGCAGCGTCCCGGGACAGGGATGGTATGGCTACACCTTC. The chain is built from TRBV29-1 and TRBJ1-2; 9 nucleotides match TRBD1. V shed 6 bases and J 5 bases; nucleotides not matched to a gene: 7. The germline CDR1 and CDR2 sequences are SQVTM and ANQGSEA. The CDR3 is 13 amino acids. The complete variable domain, with remaining parts taken from reference TRBV29-1 and TRBJ1-2, reads SAVISQKPSRDICQRGTSLTIQCQVDSQVTMMFWYRQQPGQSLTLIATANQGSEATYESGFVIDKFPISRPNLTFSTLTVSNMSPEDSSIYLCSVPGQGWYGYTFGSGTRLTVV.

This clonotype was seen a handful of times. The rearrangement joins TRBV5-5 to TRBJ1-2; tentative D call: TRBD1 (5 bases). Germline CDR1 reads SGHKS; CDR2 reads YYEKEE (reference sequence). The CDR3 sequence is 12 residues long. The V end was cut by 2 bases, the J end by 7 bases, with 9 bases between. The CDR3 DNA reads as TGTGCCAGCAGCTTCAGGGTGGCTGGCTACACCTTC. Translated: CASSFRVAGYTF.

V gene TRBV12-3 or TRBV12-4 combines with J gene TRBJ2-1; D uncertain. This CDR3 spans 12 amino acids. The V end lost 5 bases, the J end lost 10 bases, and 12 bases lay between the germline ends. DNA of the CDR3: TGTGCCAGCAGTCCCCTCAGAGAAGAGCAGTTCTTC. Translation: CASSPLREEQFF.

This sequence joins TRBV4-1 and TRBJ1-4; D remains unclear. Trimming removed 1 base at V and 4 bases at J, with 10 bases between. Germline CDR1 reads MGHRA; CDR2 reads YSYEKL. The CDR3 totals 15 residues. CDR3 in DNA: TGCGCCAGCAGCCAAGGAGCGAGGGATAATGAAAAACTGTTTTTT. This sequence encodes CASSQGARDNEKLFF.

The CDR3 here is CASCTGTGYEKLFF. In nucleotides, the CDR3 is TGTGCCAGCTGCACCGGGACAGGGTATGAAAAACTGTTTTTT. This chain connects TRBV28 to TRBJ1-4, with 9 bases that match TRBD1. The CDR3 is made up of 14 amino acids. Germline trimming cut 8 bases from V and 6 bases from J; bases unmatched to any gene: 7. The germline V gene encodes CDR1 MDHEN and CDR2 SYDVKM.

Only a few counts were recorded for this clonotype. The chain combines TRBV29-1 with TRBJ2-3; 10 nucleotides align to TRBD1. In germline, CDR1 is SQVTM, CDR2 ANQGSEA. Trimming at V came to 7 bases and at J to 2 bases, leaving 6 bases not matched to a gene. There are 14 residues in the CDR3. The CDR3 DNA follows: TGCAGCGGCCGGGACAGGGGAATCACAGATACGCAGTATTTT. Translating it yields CSGRDRGITDTQYF.

V is TRBV9 and J is TRBJ2-2, with D possibly being TRBD2 (5 bases). This CDR3 is built from 18 residues. V was clipped by 0 bases and J by 2 bases, with 17 bases between them. Germline-derived CDR1 and CDR2 are SGDLS and YYNGEE. The CDR3, as DNA: TGTGCCAGCAGCGTAGTTTTCGGGATCAGGAAAAACACCGGGGAGCTGTTTTTT. Translation: CASSVVFGIRKNTGELFF.

The V and J genes are TRBV20-1 and TRBJ2-7; D remains ambiguous. Germline V CDR1 and CDR2: DFQATT, SNEGSKA (reference sequence). This CDR3 is built from 14 residues. Trimming pared 0 bases from V and 3 bases from J, leaving 12 bases between. CDR3: CSARDLKRGYEQYF. The CDR3 nucleotides read TGCAGTGCTAGAGATTTAAAACGAGGCTACGAGCAGTACTTC.

The V gene is TRBV20-1, the J gene TRBJ2-3; TRBD2 aligns across 9 bases. V lost 6 bases to trimming and J lost 8 bases; unmatched junction nucleotides: 12. This CDR3 is 14 amino acids long. The germline V gene has CDR1 DFQATT and CDR2 SNEGSKA (reference sequence). The CDR3 here is CSASRGLASVTQYF. The CDR3 nucleotides are TGCAGTGCCTCCCGGGGACTAGCTTCTGTTACGCAGTATTTT.

This chain connects TRBV2 to TRBJ2-2, with 15 bases aligning to TRBD2. The V gene end was trimmed by 8 bases and the J gene end by 6 bases; junction bases not matched to a gene: 10. The CDR3 sequence is 17 residues long. Germline CDR1 reads SNHLY; CDR2 reads FYNNEI. This chain's CDR3 is CASGTSGRNLVAGELFF. The CDR3 nucleotides are TGTGCCAGCGGGACTAGCGGGAGGAACCTGGTGGCCGGGGAGCTGTTTTTT.

CDR3 sequence: CASRPGQGTYEQYF. In nucleotides, the CDR3 is TGCGCCAGCAGACCGGGACAGGGGACCTACGAGCAGTACTTC. The chain carries TRBV10-2 and TRBJ2-7; 10 nucleotides line up with TRBD1. The J segment lost 2 bases and the V segment lost 6 bases, leaving 4 bases of the junction unmatched. Looked up from germline, CDR1 is WSHSY and CDR2 is SAAADI. CDR3 length equals 14 residues.

The chain joins TRBV12-3 or TRBV12-4 to TRBJ1-1; 7 bases map to TRBD1. There are 16 residues in the CDR3. The ends lost 6 bases at V and 1 base at J; junction bases unmatched: 11. The CDR3 sequence: CASSTGEDGPNTEAFF. DNA of the CDR3: TGTGCCAGCAGCACAGGGGAGGACGGCCCGAACACTGAAGCTTTCTTT.

This clonotype has more than one count but fewer than ten. The V and J genes are TRBV5-6 and TRBJ2-5, with a possible D match to TRBD1 (5 bases). The CDR3 sequence is 15 residues long. From germline, CDR1 is SGHDT and CDR2 YYEEEE. The V end was cut by 0 bases, the J end by 4 bases, with 13 bases between. The chain's CDR3 is CASSLAGRAGETQYF. CDR3 DNA: TGTGCCAGCAGCTTGGCCGGCAGGGCCGGAGAGACCCAGTACTTC.

CDR3 amino acids: CASSRATPPLAGYNEQFF. DNA of the CDR3: TGTGCCAGCAGCCGGGCCACTCCTCCTCTAGCGGGGTACAATGAGCAGTTCTTC. The chain employs TRBV3-1 and TRBJ2-1; 9 bases line up with TRBD2. This CDR3 has 18 amino acids. Germline CDR1 LGHDT, CDR2 YNNKEL (reference sequence). With V trimmed by 4 bases and J by 4 bases, 14 bases remained unmatched.

This clonotype was detected only a few times. The J gene is TRBJ1-6, the V gene TRBV3-1, with TRBD1 matching 8 bases. V trimming: 5 bases; J trimming: 6 bases; junction bases outside the gene matches: 0. The V gene's germline CDR1 is LGHDT and CDR2 YNNKEL (reference sequence). The CDR3 contains 13 residues. For the CDR3, the DNA is TGTGCCAGCAGCGACAGGGGTAATTCACCCCTCCACTTT. It translates to CASSDRGNSPLHF.

The chain links TRBV30 to TRBJ2-2; D is unclear. The germline CDR1 and CDR2 sequences are GTSNPN and SVGIG (reference sequence). The CDR3 length is 14 residues. Trimming took 1 base from V and 6 from J, leaving 12 bases between them. DNA for the CDR3: TGTGCCTGGAGTGGGGTAGCCCCCCCCGGGGAGCTGTTTTTT. Translation: CAWSGVAPPGELFF.